A single T cell receptor (beta chain) is shown here with its context. The sample originates from a study of blood T cell repertoires in COVID-19. For the study at large: COVID-19 samples collected from the United States, Italy and Spain covered acute and convalescent phases. The analysed material was cDNA or gDNA that came from T cells, B-cell-depleted T cells, or PBMCs.

Trimming took 7 bases from V and 4 from J; bases not matched to a gene: 12. The CDR3 runs to 15 residues. Germline CDR1 is LNHDA and CDR2 is SQIVND (reference sequence). Libraries were prepared by immunoSEQ multiplex PCR; TCRdb keeps only in-frame clonotypes and omits some of them. Of 250,000 to 300,000 clones in the sample, around 88% were seen once. Categorization into cohorts depended on clinical history that participants reported. Recovered status applied to Cohort 3 donors who had two consecutive negative PCRs. It also applied to those with clearance or with symptom resolution. Specimen: PBMCs or T cells enriched from blood (not recorded which). The clonotype comes from a man in his forties who had recovered from COVID-19. This chain joins TRBV19 and TRBJ1-2, with 7 bases that match TRBD1. The CDR3 reads CASIPSGTDFYGYTF. The CDR3 DNA reads TGTGCCAGTATTCCTTCCGGGACAGACTTCTATGGCTACACCTTC.